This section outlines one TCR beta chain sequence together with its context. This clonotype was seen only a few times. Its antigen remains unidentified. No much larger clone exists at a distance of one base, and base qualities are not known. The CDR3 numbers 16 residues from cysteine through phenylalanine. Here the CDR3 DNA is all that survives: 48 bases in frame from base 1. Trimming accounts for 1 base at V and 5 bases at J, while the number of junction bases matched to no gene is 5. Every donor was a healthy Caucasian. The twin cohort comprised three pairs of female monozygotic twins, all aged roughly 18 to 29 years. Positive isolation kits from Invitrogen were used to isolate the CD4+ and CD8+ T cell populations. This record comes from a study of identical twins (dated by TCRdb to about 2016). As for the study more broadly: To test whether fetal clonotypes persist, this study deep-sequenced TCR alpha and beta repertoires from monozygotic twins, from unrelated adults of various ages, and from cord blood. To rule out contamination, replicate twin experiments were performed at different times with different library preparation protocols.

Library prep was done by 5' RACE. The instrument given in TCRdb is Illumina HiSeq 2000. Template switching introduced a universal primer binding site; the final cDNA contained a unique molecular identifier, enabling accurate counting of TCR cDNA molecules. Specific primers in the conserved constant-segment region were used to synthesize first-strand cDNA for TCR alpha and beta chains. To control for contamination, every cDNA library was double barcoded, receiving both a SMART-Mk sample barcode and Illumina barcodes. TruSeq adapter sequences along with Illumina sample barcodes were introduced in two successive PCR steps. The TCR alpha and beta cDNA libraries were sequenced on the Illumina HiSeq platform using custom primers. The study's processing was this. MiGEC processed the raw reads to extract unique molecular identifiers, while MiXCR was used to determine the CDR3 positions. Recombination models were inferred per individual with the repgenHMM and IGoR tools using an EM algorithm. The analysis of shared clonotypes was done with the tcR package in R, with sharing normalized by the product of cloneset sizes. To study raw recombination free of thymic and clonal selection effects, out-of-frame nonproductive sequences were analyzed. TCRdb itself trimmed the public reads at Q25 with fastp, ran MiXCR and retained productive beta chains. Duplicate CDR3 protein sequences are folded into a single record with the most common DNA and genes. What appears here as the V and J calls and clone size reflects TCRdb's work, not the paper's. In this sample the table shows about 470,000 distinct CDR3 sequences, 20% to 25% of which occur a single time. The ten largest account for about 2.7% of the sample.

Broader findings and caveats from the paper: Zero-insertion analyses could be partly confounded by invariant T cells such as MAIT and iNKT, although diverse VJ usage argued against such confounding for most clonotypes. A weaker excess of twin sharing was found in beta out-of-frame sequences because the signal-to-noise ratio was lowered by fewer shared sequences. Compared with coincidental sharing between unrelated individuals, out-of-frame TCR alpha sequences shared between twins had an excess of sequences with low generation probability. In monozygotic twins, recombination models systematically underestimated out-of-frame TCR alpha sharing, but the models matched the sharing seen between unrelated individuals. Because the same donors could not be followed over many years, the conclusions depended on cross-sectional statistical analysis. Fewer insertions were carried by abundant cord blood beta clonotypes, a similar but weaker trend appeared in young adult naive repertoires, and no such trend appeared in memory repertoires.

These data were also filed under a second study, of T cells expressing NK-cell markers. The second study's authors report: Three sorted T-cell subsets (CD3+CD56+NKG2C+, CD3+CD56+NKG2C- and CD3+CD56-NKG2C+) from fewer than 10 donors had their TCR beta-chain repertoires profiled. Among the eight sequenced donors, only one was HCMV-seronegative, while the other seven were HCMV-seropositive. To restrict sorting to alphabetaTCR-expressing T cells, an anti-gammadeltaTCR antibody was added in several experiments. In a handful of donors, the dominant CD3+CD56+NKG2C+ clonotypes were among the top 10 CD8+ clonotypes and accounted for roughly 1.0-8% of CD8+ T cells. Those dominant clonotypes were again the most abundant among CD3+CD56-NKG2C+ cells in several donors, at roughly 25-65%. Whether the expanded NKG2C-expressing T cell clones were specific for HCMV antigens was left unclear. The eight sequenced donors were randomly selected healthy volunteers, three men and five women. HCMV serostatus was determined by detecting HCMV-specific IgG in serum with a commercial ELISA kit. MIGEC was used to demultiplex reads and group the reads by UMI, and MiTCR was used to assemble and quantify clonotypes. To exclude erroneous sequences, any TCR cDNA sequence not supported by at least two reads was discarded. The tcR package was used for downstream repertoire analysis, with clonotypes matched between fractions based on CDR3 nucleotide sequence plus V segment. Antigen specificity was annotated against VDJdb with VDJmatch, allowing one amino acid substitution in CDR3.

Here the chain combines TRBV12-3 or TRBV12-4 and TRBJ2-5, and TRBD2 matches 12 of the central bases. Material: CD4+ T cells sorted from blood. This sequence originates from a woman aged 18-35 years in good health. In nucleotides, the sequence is TGTGCCAGCAGTTTAGAACTAGCGGGGGGCCGGGAGACCCAGTACTTC. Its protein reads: CASSLELAGGRETQYF.